This T cell receptor (beta chain) was sequenced during a study of OX40 agonist ivuxolimab in advanced cancers. Here immunoSEQ multiplex PCR was the method, and the copy in TCRdb shows in-frame clones only, minus some. This sample has some 100,000 clones, with around 90% found just once. The CDR3 spans 16 residues. Trimming stripped 1 base from V and 5 bases from J, with 15 bases between. Looked up from germline, CDR1 is LGHNA and CDR2 is YNFKEQ. V gene TRBV4-2 combines with J gene TRBJ1-5; D perhaps matches TRBD1 (6 bases). The receptor's source is an adult with an advanced solid tumor such as melanoma, head and neck, liver or kidney cancer. The starting material was CD4+ or CD8+ T cells sorted from blood, obtained in a trial of the OX40 agonist ivuxolimab. The CDR3 DNA follows: TGTGCCAGCAGCCAAGCTGGGGGCCAGGGTTATCAGCCCCAGCATTTT. This sequence encodes CASSQAGGQGYQPQHF.